The rows below give T cell receptor beta chains drawn from one sample of a study of identical twins. TCRdb fed the 5' RACE reads into MiXCR, producing one record per CDR3 protein. This table has more than 400,000 distinct CDR3 sequences, approximately 14% appearing once. The data also belong to a second study, concerning yellow fever vaccine responses in identical twins.

Source material: CD4+ T cells sorted from blood. All receptors come from a woman younger than 30 in good health. Both conserved end residues are part of each CDR3. Fields, in order: V gene, D gene, CDR3 protein. A D gene is named only where the DNA matches it firmly.

TRBV7-9 TRBD1 CASSLQGAIDEKLFF
TRBV5-1 . CASSLGDRRGTETQYF
TRBV7-2 . CASSMGLPSRRFF
TRBV12-3/TRBV12-4 TRBD1 CASSRWTGGNTGELFF
TRBV12-3/TRBV12-4 TRBD2 CASRGPGGGQFF
TRBV7-3 TRBD2 CASSGGSLAGCEQFF
TRBV5-1 . CASSALLNTEAFF
TRBV5-6 TRBD2 CASSPSPAGGQNPTDTQYF
TRBV10-3 . CAIGPSNTEAFF
TRBV6-1 . CASSKGLGTDTQYF
TRBV12-3/TRBV12-4 TRBD2 CASSFGGAGGNEQFF
TRBV7-2 TRBD2 CASISGTLSTDTQYF
TRBV5-1 TRBD1 CASSLGGTGFEGYTF
TRBV5-1 TRBD2 CASSAGGPNNEQFF
TRBV10-3 . CAISESGGSSYEQYF
TRBV12-3/TRBV12-4 . CASTWAGNTEAFF
TRBV5-6 TRBD1 CASGPRDRVNNEQFF
TRBV5-1 TRBD2 CASSSGLAANNEQFF
TRBV20-1 . CSARDPNRVQLFF
TRBV27 . CASSLTNSGANVLTF
TRBV7-9 TRBD2 CASSSTLAGGADTQYF
TRBV12-3/TRBV12-4 . CASSLAILLNEQFF
TRBV2 TRBD1 CASSEREGGFGSPLHF
TRBV5-1 TRBD2 CASSPREGSTDTQYF
TRBV27 . CASKGGYSYNEQFF
TRBV7-3 . CASSFTSGGTGELFF
TRBV5-1 . CASSLVEVNTGELFF
TRBV5-1 TRBD2 CASSLRLAGTGELFF
TRBV15 . CATSFGAGDTGELFF
TRBV5-1 . CASEHDSLRDTQYF
TRBV12-3/TRBV12-4 TRBD2 CASSGLAYTDTQYF
TRBV6-1 . CASRFGPNEQFF
TRBV12-3/TRBV12-4 . CASSSNRDLGTGELFF
TRBV28 . CASSLFTGSYEQYF
TRBV12-3/TRBV12-4 . CASTAGQLNTEAFF
TRBV28 . CASSEPSRKGGEFF
TRBV15 TRBD2 CATSRERGGAAETQYF
TRBV15 . CATSMQILSYNEQFF
TRBV5-1 . CASSLDLRGEQYF
TRBV5-1 . CASSLAGMDEKLFF
TRBV24-1 . CATSDRGRIYNEQFF
TRBV5-5 TRBD2 CASIGEGSSYNEQFF
TRBV6-1 TRBD2 CASKGLAGGNNEQFF
TRBV24-1 . CAIGRSYEQYF
TRBV7-9 . CASSLAEGAFF
TRBV5-1 TRBD1 CASSPLPGQGDTGANVLTF
TRBV20-1 . CSARDRVSGYTDTQYF
TRBV20-1 TRBD2 CCAPRGVGLAGGNEQFF
TRBV29-1 . CSVEGTANTEAFF
TRBV5-1 . CASSLDTQNYGYTF
TRBV25-1 TRBD2 CASTPTSGRYNEQFF
TRBV3-1 TRBD1 CASSRRGTGFKEAFF
TRBV10-3 . CATGQATDYEQYF
TRBV2 . CASSAEQGRTDTQYF
TRBV12-3/TRBV12-4 . CASSPTGTLPTDTQYF